What follows are 32 T cell receptor beta chains derived from one specimen sequenced in a study of CD8 T cells in Susac syndrome. With random hexamers, reverse transcription was performed on about 0.45 to 1 ug of RNA. One entry per CDR3 protein results from TCRdb running MiXCR on the immunoSEQ multiplex PCR reads. The repertoire holds about 120,000 distinct CDR3 sequences, 96% seen once, with about 0.14% in the top ten. Sequencing was done on a sample of CD4+ T cells from PBMCs. The receptors come from a human donor with Susac syndrome.

The gene calls are TRBV15 and TRBJ1-2; weak D call: TRBD1 (6 bases). With 3 bases removed from V and 6 bases from J, the gap between germline ends came to 20 bases. Germline CDR1 is LNHNV and CDR2 is YYDKDF (reference sequence). The CDR3 length is 16 residues. This CDR3 is CATSRDVGGTSHGYTF. CDR3 nucleotides: TGTGCCACCAGCAGGGACGTGGGGGGCACGTCTCATGGCTACACCTTC.

This chain links TRBV5-1 with TRBJ2-1; 14 nucleotides match TRBD2. J lost 7 bases, V lost 0 bases, and 3 bases had no gene match. Germline CDR1 SGHRS, CDR2 YFSETQ. The CDR3 is 16 residues long. The CDR3: CASSLAGTSGSNEQFF. CDR3 nucleotides: TGCGCCAGCAGCTTGGCGGGGACTAGCGGGAGTAATGAGCAGTTCTTC.

The V call is TRBV18, the J call TRBJ1-2; D uncertain. Trimming pared 2 bases from V and 8 bases from J, leaving 21 bases between. The CDR3 sequence is 16 residues long. Germline V gene lookup returns CDR1 KGHSH and CDR2 LQKENI. The CDR3 bases are TGTGCCAGCTCACCATTAAACAGCGGTTTACCTGGCGGCTACACCTTC. Its protein is CASSPLNSGLPGGYTF.

The chain carries TRBV12-3 or TRBV12-4 and TRBJ2-1, with D hard to call. V lost 5 bases, J lost 5 bases, and 7 bases lay in between. The CDR3 runs to 12 residues. The CDR3 DNA follows: TGTGCCAGCAGTAAAGGAGACAATGAGCAGTTCTTC. This encodes CASSKGDNEQFF.

CDR3 DNA: TGTGCCAGCAGTTCCCCTAGCGGGATAGGGGAGACCCAGTACTTC. It encodes CASSSPSGIGETQYF. The rearrangement joins TRBV12-3 or TRBV12-4 to TRBJ2-5; TRBD2 agrees at 9 bases. The V segment lost 4 bases and the J segment 5 bases; nucleotides outside the gene matches: 8. The CDR3 contains 15 residues.

V is TRBV5-1 and J is TRBJ2-7, with 8 bases lining up with TRBD1. Trimming at V came to 0 bases and at J to 9 bases, leaving 14 bases not matched to a gene. Looked up from germline, CDR1 is SGHRS and CDR2 is YFSETQ. This CDR3 is 16 amino acids long. CDR3: CASSLGGSGQGDGQYF. DNA of the CDR3: TGCGCCAGCAGCTTGGGAGGTTCTGGACAGGGAGACGGGCAGTACTTC.

V usage is TRBV7-3 and J usage is TRBJ2-5, with a possible D match to TRBD2 (5 bases). Germline lookup yields CDR1 SGHTA and CDR2 FQGTGA. Trimming left V 5 bases short and J 5 bases short, with 12 bases between. The CDR3 loop spans 13 amino acids. CDR3 DNA sequence: TGTGCCAGCAGCCGGTCGGGAACGGAGACCCAGTACTTC. Amino acids: CASSRSGTETQYF. The complete variable domain, with remaining parts taken from reference TRBV7-3 and TRBJ2-5, reads GAGVSQTPSNKVTEKGKYVELRCDPISGHTALYWYRQSLGQGPEFLIYFQGTGAADDSGLPNDRFFAVRPEGSVSTLKIQRTERGDSAVYLCASSRSGTETQYFGPGTRLLVL.

In this sample, this clonotype turned up once. The chain links TRBV30 to TRBJ2-1, with unresolved D. The length of the CDR3 is 13 residues. CDR1 is GTSNPN, CDR2 SVGIG, per germline (reference sequence). The V and J ends lost 3 bases and 7 bases respectively, with 13 bases between them. CDR3 protein: CAWSSGPWNEQFF. In DNA, the CDR3 is TGTGCCTGGAGCTCGGGCCCGTGGAATGAGCAGTTCTTC.

The chain employs TRBV7-2 and TRBJ2-7; D gene unclear. Per germline, CDR1 SGHTA and CDR2 FQGNSA. V shed 5 bases and J shed 6 bases, with 8 bases lying between them. The length of the CDR3 is 11 residues. The CDR3 DNA reads TGTGCCAGCAGCCCGTCCCGCGAGCAGTACTTC. Its protein is CASSPSREQYF.

Here the CDR3 reads CSALFTGLARGETQYF. Here the CDR3 DNA reads TGCAGTGCTCTCTTCACAGGGCTAGCGAGGGGAGAGACCCAGTACTTC. The chain joins TRBV20-1 to TRBJ2-5; D possibly matches TRBD1 or TRBD2 (6 bases each). Germline lookup yields CDR1 DFQATT and CDR2 SNEGSKA (reference sequence). The CDR3 runs 16 residues. V was cut by 5 bases and J by 4 bases, with 23 bases left in between.

V is TRBV20-1 and J is TRBJ2-2, with 9 bases that match TRBD2. This CDR3 is 16 amino acids long. V shed 6 bases, J shed 0 bases, and the junction held 8 bases outside the gene matches. Germline values: CDR1 DFQATT, CDR2 SNEGSKA (reference sequence). The CDR3 here is CSAHASSGTNTGELFF. CDR3 nucleotide sequence: TGCAGTGCCCATGCCTCTAGCGGGACGAACACCGGGGAGCTGTTTTTT.

The V call is TRBV28, the J call TRBJ2-5; 14 nucleotides align to TRBD2. Germline V CDR1 and CDR2: MDHEN, SYDVKM. The CDR3 length is 15 residues. V shed 10 bases, J shed 4 bases, and the junction held 8 bases outside the gene matches. The CDR3 coding sequence is TGTGCCACCCTCAAGGGACTAGCGGGAGTAGAGACCCAGTACTTC. It encodes CATLKGLAGVETQYF.

This clonotype was seen a single time. This chain links TRBV11-2 with TRBJ2-1, with 8 bases fitting TRBD1. The germline V gene has CDR1 SGHAT and CDR2 FQNNGV. The CDR3 totals 16 residues. J lost 5 bases, V lost 0 bases, and 6 bases had no gene match. The CDR3: CASSLDGAGGHNEQFF. DNA for the CDR3: TGTGCCAGCAGCTTAGATGGAGCAGGGGGCCACAATGAGCAGTTCTTC.

V and J are TRBV9 and TRBJ1-1; possible D gene TRBD1, 5 bases. The CDR3 extends over 12 amino acids. The germline V gene encodes CDR1 SGDLS and CDR2 YYNGEE. The ends were cut back, 2 bases at V and 8 bases at J, with 10 bases in the middle. The CDR3 protein is CASSVGTREAFF. Here the CDR3 DNA reads TGTGCCAGCAGCGTGGGGACGAGGGAAGCTTTCTTT.

This chain uses TRBV28 with TRBJ2-7; 14 nucleotides line up with TRBD2. Losses at the gene ends were 4 bases for V and 5 bases for J; bases not matched to a gene: 13. Germline V gives CDR1 MDHEN, CDR2 SYDVKM. This CDR3 comprises 18 residues. This CDR3 reads CASSWSSGTSGRGDEQYF. Here the CDR3 DNA reads TGTGCCAGCAGTTGGAGCTCCGGGACTAGCGGGAGAGGCGACGAGCAGTACTTC.

This rearrangement joins TRBV29-1 to TRBJ2-3; weak D call: TRBD2 (6 bases). CDR1 is SQVTM, CDR2 ANQGSEA, per germline. Trimming took off 6 bases at V and 5 bases at J, with 12 bases between the two ends. CDR3 length: 12 amino acids. In DNA form, the CDR3 reads TGCAGCGTCGCCGGGCGGGGAGATACGCAGTATTTT. Translating gives CSVAGRGDTQYF.

The chain carries TRBV29-1 and TRBJ2-5; 10 positions match TRBD2. V shed 0 bases, J shed 5 bases, and the junction held 9 bases outside the gene matches. The germline gives CDR1 SQVTM, CDR2 ANQGSEA. The CDR3 sequence is 16 residues long. CDR3: CSVEDIRASGSETQYF. CDR3 DNA sequence: TGCAGCGTTGAAGATATTAGGGCTAGCGGGAGCGAGACCCAGTACTTC. Complete variable domain (other parts from reference TRBV29-1 and TRBJ2-5): SAVISQKPSRDICQRGTSLTIQCQVDSQVTMMFWYRQQPGQSLTLIATANQGSEATYESGFVIDKFPISRPNLTFSTLTVSNMSPEDSSIYLCSVEDIRASGSETQYFGPGTRLLVL.

The chain is built from TRBV4-3 and TRBJ2-1; D is perhaps TRBD1 (5 bases). This CDR3 is built from 14 residues. V lost 4 bases and J lost 10, with 17 bases in between. Germline V gene lookup returns CDR1 LGHNA and CDR2 YSLEER. The CDR3 sequence is CASSPGAGLGEQFF. CDR3 DNA sequence: TGCGCCAGCAGCCCAGGCGCAGGGCTTGGCGAGCAGTTCTTC.

The rearrangement joins TRBV15 to TRBJ1-4; D is undetermined. CDR1 and CDR2 from the germline V gene are LNHNV and YYDKDF (reference sequence). CDR3 size: 17 residues. Trimming stripped 0 bases from V and 0 bases from J, with 11 bases between. Written as DNA, the CDR3 is TGTGCCACCAGCAGAGATGGACTTTCAGCAACTAATGAAAAACTGTTTTTT. This codes for CATSRDGLSATNEKLFF.

J is TRBJ2-2 and V is TRBV24-1; no clear D. The CDR3 totals 13 residues. Looked up from germline, CDR1 is KGHDR and CDR2 is SFDVKD. Trimming removed 4 bases from V and 0 bases from J, with 2 bases in between. The CDR3 protein is CATSDPNTGELFF. The CDR3 DNA follows: TGTGCCACCAGTGACCCGAACACCGGGGAGCTGTTTTTT.

This chain links TRBV10-3 with TRBJ2-1; 10 nucleotides line up with TRBD2. Trimming cost V 0 bases and J 9 bases; bases outside gene matches: 5. The CDR3 extends over 15 amino acids. Germline assignment: CDR1 ENHRY and CDR2 SYGVKD. The chain's CDR3 is CAISESEREGGEQFF. The CDR3 DNA reads TGTGCCATCAGTGAGTCAGAGCGGGAGGGGGGTGAGCAGTTCTTC.

The chain uses TRBV2 and TRBJ2-7; the D gene is possibly TRBD1 (5 bases). Trimming took 4 bases from V and 2 from J, leaving 9 bases between them. The CDR3 consists of 13 residues. From germline, CDR1 is SNHLY and CDR2 FYNNEI. The CDR3, as DNA: TGTGCCAGCAGTGCGACAGCCCCCTACGAGCAGTACTTC. Translation gives CASSATAPYEQYF.

This rearrangement joins TRBV5-1 to TRBJ2-5, with D possibly being TRBD2 (5 bases). The germline V and J ends were trimmed by 3 bases and 3 bases, with 9 bases remaining between them. The CDR3 spans 13 residues. Germline V gene data show CDR1 as SGHRS and CDR2 as YFSETQ. The DNA for the CDR3 is TGCGCCAGCAGCTCCAGAGCGGAAGAGACCCAGTACTTC. The encoded protein is CASSSRAEETQYF.

The chain employs TRBV5-6 and TRBJ2-5, with unresolved D. The CDR3 runs 15 residues. In germline, CDR1 is SGHDT, CDR2 YYEEEE. V lost 5 bases, J lost 7 bases, and 21 bases lay in between. In DNA form, the CDR3 reads TGTGCCAGCAGTCGCGACCGCCGTGTCGGCGGGACCCAGTACTTC. Amino acid sequence: CASSRDRRVGGTQYF.

The chain couples TRBV7-6 to TRBJ2-5; TRBD2 might be the D (7 bases). CDR1 and CDR2 from the germline V gene are SGHVS and FNYEAQ. Trimming took 1 base from V and 4 from J, leaving 19 bases between them. The CDR3 spans 17 residues. As DNA, the CDR3 is TGTGCCAGCAGCTTAGTACGCAGGGGAGGGGGAAGAGAGACCCAGTACTTC. Translating it yields CASSLVRRGGGRETQYF.

This chain uses TRBV7-9 with TRBJ1-5; D ambiguous. The V end was cut by 5 bases, the J end by 6 bases, with 11 bases between. Per germline, CDR1 SEHNR and CDR2 FQNEAQ (reference sequence). The CDR3 extends over 13 amino acids. CDR3 amino acids: CASSLLEGQPQHF. The DNA for the CDR3 is TGTGCCAGCAGCCTCCTGGAGGGTCAGCCCCAGCATTTT.

V and J are TRBV20-1 and TRBJ2-3; 8 bases agree with TRBD2. This CDR3 spans 14 amino acids. V shed 0 bases, J shed 3 bases, and the junction held 2 bases outside the gene matches. Germline loops: CDR1 DFQATT, CDR2 SNEGSKA (reference sequence). The CDR3, as DNA: TGCAGTGCTAGAGACGGGAGGGTAACAGATACGCAGTATTTT. It codes for CSARDGRVTDTQYF.

CDR3 DNA sequence: TGCAGTGCTATGAGTGGACGGAGACTAGCGGGAGCCTACGAGCAGTACTTC. Translating gives CSAMSGRRLAGAYEQYF. This chain connects TRBV20-1 to TRBJ2-7; 12 bases map to TRBD2. Per the germline V gene, CDR1 is DFQATT and CDR2 is SNEGSKA (reference sequence). Unmatched junction bases numbered 12, after V lost 4 bases and J lost 2 bases. The CDR3 runs to 17 residues.

This chain uses TRBV20-1 with TRBJ2-1; 8 positions agree with TRBD2. V gave up 2 bases and J gave up 6 bases; unmatched junction bases: 6. CDR1 is DFQATT, CDR2 SNEGSKA, per germline (reference sequence). CDR3 size: 14 residues. CDR3 protein: CSARKLAATNEQFF. CDR3 DNA sequence: TGCAGTGCTAGAAAACTAGCGGCGACCAATGAGCAGTTCTTC.

This clonotype was detected a few times. J is TRBJ2-5 and V is TRBV6-1; D not certain. The V end was cut by 8 bases, the J end by 1 base, with 14 bases between. This CDR3 is 14 amino acids long. Germline CDR1 is MNHNS and CDR2 is SASEGT. The CDR3 reads CASGRKGSQETQYF. CDR3 bases: TGTGCCAGCGGTCGGAAGGGAAGCCAAGAGACCCAGTACTTC.

The CDR3 reads CASTNLGQAKNIQYF. CDR3 DNA: TGTGCCAGTACCAACCTGGGACAAGCCAAAAACATTCAGTACTTC. The rearrangement joins TRBV19 to TRBJ2-4; TRBD1 might be the D (6 bases). The CDR3 contains 15 residues. The germline CDR1 and CDR2 sequences are LNHDA and SQIVND (reference sequence). V was cut by 7 bases and J by 0 bases, with 13 bases left in between.

V and J are TRBV20-1 and TRBJ2-5; 12 bases match TRBD2. V shed 1 base and J 5 bases; nucleotides not matched to a gene: 8. Germline CDR1 DFQATT, CDR2 SNEGSKA (reference sequence). The CDR3 length is 16 residues. The CDR3 DNA reads as TGCAGTGCTAGAGCCGTCCTAGCGGGAGGGATTGAGACCCAGTACTTC. This encodes CSARAVLAGGIETQYF.